The T cell receptor beta chain under discussion was sequenced for a study of early T cells in non-severe SARS-CoV-2 infection (dated by TCRdb to about 2021). Broadly, across the study: Because TCR sequencing was done on bulk RNA from unsorted whole blood, the alpha and beta chains could not be paired.

A case-control design nested within a healthcare worker cohort in London, UK, was used, with weekly nasopharyngeal swab PCR tests and blood sampling performed. Healthcare workers were enrolled in the week of the UK lockdown, from 23 to 31 March 2020, and were followed every week for up to about 16 weeks. The protocol used for the library was 5' RACE. Sequencer: NextSeq 500. Unique molecular identifiers were attached to individual cDNA molecules in the TCR library protocol so that sequencing error and PCR bias could be corrected. Both TCR alpha and beta chains were sequenced, and tight co-correlation was observed between alpha and beta sequence abundances in each sample. From the authors' description of their analysis: Decombinator V4 was used to perform V gene, J gene and CDR3 annotation of TCR sequences. TCRs were defined as expanded if a significant change between any two time points was detected under a Poisson model with p below 0.0001. TCR abundances were normalised to the total number of TCRs sequenced in each sample and reported as counts per million. MAIT TCRs were defined by TRAV1-2 paired with TRAJ12, TRAJ20 or TRAJ33, and iNKT TCRs by TRAV10 paired with TRAJ18. VDJdb, accessed 1 November 2021, was searched for CMV, EBV and SARS-CoV-2 annotated TCRs, excluding TCRs annotated for multiple antigens. TCRdb applied fastp at Q25 and MiXCR to the public reads, then kept only in-frame beta chains. Identical CDR3 proteins give one entry, which carries the most common genes and DNA. Clone size and V and J calls follow TCRdb, not the original study. Recorded for this sample are 20,000 to 30,000 distinct CDR3 sequences; about 4.5% of them occurred a single time. About a sixth of the sample is taken by the ten largest.

This clonotype was seen many times. This clone's antigen is unknown. The record has no base qualities; no much larger clone is one base away. General study outcomes and caveats: VDJdb matching was skewed toward anti-spike CD8 responses, so virus-specific expansions were likely underestimated and private and CD4 specificities were missed.

Here V drops 5 bases and J drops 7 bases, and the junction holds 3 bases not matched to any gene. CDR1 and CDR2 are drawn from the germline V gene (reference sequence): SGHAT, FQDESV. The cysteine opens and the phenylalanine closes a CDR3 of 13 amino acids. The CDR3 DNA has 39 bases and is translated from base 1. Sequenced sample: whole blood. This receptor was taken from an adult who was a healthcare worker with PCR-confirmed SARS-CoV-2 infection or an uninfected control (not recorded which). The rearranged segments are TRBV11-1 and TRBJ2-1, with TRBD1 identical over 9 junction bases. The bases read TGTGCCAGCAGCCAACAGGGGGCAAATGAGCAGTTCTTC. This yields the protein CASSQQGANEQFF.